This is a list of T cell receptor beta chains from one sample in a study of CD8 T cells in ankylosing spondylitis. Each CDR3 protein is one row after TCRdb ran MiXCR on the 5' RACE reads. The sample lists a few hundred thousand distinct CDR3 sequences, 11% occurring once. Sample: blood, either unsorted or a sorted T cell fraction (not recorded which). These TCRs come from a female donor with ankylosing spondylitis or in good health (not recorded which). The CDR3 runs from the conserved cysteine through the conserved F or W. Each record gives: J gene, V gene, clone size, D gene, CDR3 DNA, CDR3 protein. D genes are given only for firm matches. Clone size, where shown, is once, few, many, or a class for clones that have expanded.

TRBJ1-3 | TRBV5-1 | many | TRBD1 | TGCGCCAGCAGCTTGGAGGGGGCGTACTCTGGAAACACCATATATTTT | CASSLEGAYSGNTIYF
TRBJ2-5 | TRBV20-1 | NA | NA | TGCAGTGCTAGAGATATGGGGGGTCCCCAAGAGACCCAGTACTTC | CSARDMGGPQETQYF
TRBJ1-4 | TRBV7-2 | many | NA | TGTGCCAGCAGCTCGGGAACAGGATACACAACTAATGAAAAACTGTTTTTT | CASSSGTGYTTNEKLFF
TRBJ2-3 | TRBV12-3/TRBV12-4 | many | TRBD2 | TGTGCCAGCAATAGCGGGGCTAGCACAGATACGCAGTATTTT | CASNSGASTDTQYF
TRBJ2-2 | TRBV12-3/TRBV12-4 | many | NA | TGTGCCAGCAGTTTCAGTGCCGGGGAGCTGTTTTTT | CASSFSAGELFF
TRBJ2-5 | TRBV12-3/TRBV12-4 | few | TRBD2 | TGTGCCAGCAGGCTTGGGACTAGCGGGAATCCAGCGGAGACCCAGTACTTC | CASRLGTSGNPAETQYF
TRBJ1-2 | TRBV6-2/TRBV6-3 | many | NA | TGTGCCAGCACCAGGACATCCCCAGACTATGGCTACACCTTC | CASTRTSPDYGYTF
TRBJ2-7 | TRBV12-3/TRBV12-4 | many | NA | TGTGCCAGCACCAAAGACGGGCTCTACGAGCAGTACTTC | CASTKDGLYEQYF
TRBJ1-1 | TRBV5-1 | many | NA | TGCGCCAGCAGCTACTCCGGGACAAGGGAAGCTTTCTTT | CASSYSGTREAFF
TRBJ2-7 | TRBV11-2 | NA | NA | TGTGCCAGCAGCTTAGCTGCTAGCGTCACCTACGAGCAGTACTTC | CASSLAASVTYEQYF
TRBJ2-1 | TRBV14 | NA | NA | TGTGCCAGCAGCCCTCACTGGAGCTCCTACAATGAGCAGTTCTTC | CASSPHWSSYNEQFF